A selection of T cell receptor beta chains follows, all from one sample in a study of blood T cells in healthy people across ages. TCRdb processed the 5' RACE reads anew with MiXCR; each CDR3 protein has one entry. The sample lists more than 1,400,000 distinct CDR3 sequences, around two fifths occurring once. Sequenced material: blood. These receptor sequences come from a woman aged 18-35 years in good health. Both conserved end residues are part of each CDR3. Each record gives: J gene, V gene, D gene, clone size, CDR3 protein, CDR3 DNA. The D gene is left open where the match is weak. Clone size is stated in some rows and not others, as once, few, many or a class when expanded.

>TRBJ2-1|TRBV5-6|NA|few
CASSLKTIAPYNEQFF
TGTGCCAGCAGCTTAAAGACTATCGCCCCCTACAATGAGCAGTTCTTC
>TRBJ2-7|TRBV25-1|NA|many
CASSDEGGSYEQYF
TGTGCCAGCAGTGACGAAGGAGGGTCCTACGAGCAGTACTTC
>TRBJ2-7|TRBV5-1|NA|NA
CASSISADSGDEQYF
TGCGCCAGCAGTATTAGTGCCGACTCTGGGGACGAGCAGTACTTC
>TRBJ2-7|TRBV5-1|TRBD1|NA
CASSFSRDRYEQYF
TGCGCCAGCAGCTTCAGCCGGGACAGATACGAGCAGTACTTC
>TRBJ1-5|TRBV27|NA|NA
CASSLIGGVGTHSNQPQHF
TGTGCCAGCAGTTTAATTGGGGGGGTGGGGACGCATAGCAATCAGCCCCAGCATTTT
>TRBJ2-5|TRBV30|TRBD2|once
CAWSSLRTSGRVYQETQYF
TGTGCCTGGAGTTCTCTCCGGACTAGCGGGAGGGTATATCAAGAGACCCAGTACTTC
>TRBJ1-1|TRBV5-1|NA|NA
CASSTDGRNTEAFF
TGCGCCAGCAGCACGGACGGAAGGAACACTGAAGCTTTCTTT
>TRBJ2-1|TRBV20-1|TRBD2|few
CSARSLGLAGASSYNEQFF
TGCAGTGCTAGATCGCTCGGCTTAGCGGGGGCAAGCTCCTACAATGAGCAGTTCTTC
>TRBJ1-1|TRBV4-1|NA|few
CASSQDPTRGAFF
TGCGCCAGCAGCCAAGATCCCACCCGCGGCGCTTTCTTT
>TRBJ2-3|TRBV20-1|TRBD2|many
CSAGARSGGVSSTDTQYF
TGCAGTGCTGGGGCTCGTAGCGGGGGGGTTTCGAGCACAGATACGCAGTATTTT
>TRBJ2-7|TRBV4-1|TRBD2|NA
CASSQVHGAGDYEQYF
TGCGCCAGCAGCCAAGTTCACGGAGCGGGGGACTACGAGCAGTACTTC
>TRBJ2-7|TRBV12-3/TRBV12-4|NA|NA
CASRSTGSPPNEQYF
TGTGCCAGCAGGTCAACAGGGTCCCCCCCAAACGAGCAGTACTTC
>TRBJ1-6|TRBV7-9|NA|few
CASSLVSSPLHF
TGTGCCAGCAGCTTAGTATCCTCACCCCTCCACTTT
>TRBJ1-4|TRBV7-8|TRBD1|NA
CASTSGTVQKLFF
TGTGCCAGCACGTCTGGGACAGTTCAAAAACTGTTTTTT
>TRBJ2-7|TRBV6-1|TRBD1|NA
CASSVDREWGYEQYF
TGTGCCAGCAGTGTCGACAGGGAGTGGGGGTACGAGCAGTACTTC
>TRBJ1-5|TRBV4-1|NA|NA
CASSQDSGGPTGQPQHF
TGCGCCAGCAGCCAAGATTCCGGGGGCCCGACGGGTCAGCCCCAGCATTTT
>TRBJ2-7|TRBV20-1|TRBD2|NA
CSARDLGGRPYEQYF
TGCAGTGCTAGAGATCTGGGCGGGAGACCCTACGAGCAGTACTTC
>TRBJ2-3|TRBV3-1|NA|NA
CASSGQGLATQYF
TGTGCCAGCAGCGGCCAGGGATTAGCTACGCAGTATTTT
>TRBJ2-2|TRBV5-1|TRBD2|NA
CASSLAGGENTGELFF
TGCGCCAGCAGCTTGGCCGGGGGGGAGAACACCGGGGAGCTGTTTTTT
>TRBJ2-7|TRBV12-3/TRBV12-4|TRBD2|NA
CASSFGTSDYNEQYF
TGTGCCAGCAGTTTCGGCACTAGCGACTACAATGAGCAGTACTTC
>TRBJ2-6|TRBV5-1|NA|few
CASSFHSGGDLSGANVLTF
TGCGCCAGCAGCTTCCACTCAGGGGGGGACCTCTCTGGGGCCAACGTCCTGACTTTC
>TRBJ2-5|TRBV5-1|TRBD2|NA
CASSLKRGLQETQYF
TGCGCCAGCAGCTTAAAGCGGGGGCTCCAAGAGACCCAGTACTTC
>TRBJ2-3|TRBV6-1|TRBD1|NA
CASSEVGQGVLDTQYF
TGTGCCAGCAGTGAAGTAGGGCAGGGGGTTTTGGATACGCAGTATTTT
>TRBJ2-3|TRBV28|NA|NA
CASSPIDVAIGTDTQYF
TGTGCCAGCAGTCCGATCGACGTTGCGATAGGCACAGATACGCAGTATTTT
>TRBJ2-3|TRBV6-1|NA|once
CASSSPTHPRTTDTQYF
TGTGCCAGCAGCTCGCCGACTCACCCAAGAACCACAGATACGCAGTATTTT
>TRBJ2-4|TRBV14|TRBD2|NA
CASSQDRGRENIQYF
TGTGCCAGCAGCCAAGATCGGGGGAGGGAAAACATTCAGTACTTC
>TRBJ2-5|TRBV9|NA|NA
CACSVKAGVPSRKQETQYF
TGTGCCTGCAGCGTAAAGGCCGGGGTTCCCTCGAGAAAACAAGAGACCCAGTACTTC
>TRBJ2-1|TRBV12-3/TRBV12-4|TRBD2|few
CASRELAGANNEQFF
TGTGCCAGCAGGGAACTAGCGGGAGCCAACAATGAGCAGTTCTTC